This TCR beta chain was profiled in a study of blood T cell repertoires in COVID-19. Repertoires were generated with immunoSEQ multiplex PCR, while TCRdb's copy carries only in-frame clones and drops some. The sample consists of 80,000 to 95,000 clones, 81% of them appearing once. The germline V gene encodes CDR1 SGHRS and CDR2 YFSETQ. Trimming removed 2 bases from V and 5 bases from J, with 13 bases in between. This CDR3 spans 14 amino acids. The sample consisted of peripheral blood. The V and J genes are TRBV5-1 and TRBJ1-2; unclear D gene. The receptor was isolated from a man aged 80 or over with acute or convalescent COVID-19. The CDR3 protein is CASSFRHLDYGYTF. The CDR3 coding sequence is TGCGCCAGCAGCTTCCGACATCTGGATTATGGCTACACCTTC.